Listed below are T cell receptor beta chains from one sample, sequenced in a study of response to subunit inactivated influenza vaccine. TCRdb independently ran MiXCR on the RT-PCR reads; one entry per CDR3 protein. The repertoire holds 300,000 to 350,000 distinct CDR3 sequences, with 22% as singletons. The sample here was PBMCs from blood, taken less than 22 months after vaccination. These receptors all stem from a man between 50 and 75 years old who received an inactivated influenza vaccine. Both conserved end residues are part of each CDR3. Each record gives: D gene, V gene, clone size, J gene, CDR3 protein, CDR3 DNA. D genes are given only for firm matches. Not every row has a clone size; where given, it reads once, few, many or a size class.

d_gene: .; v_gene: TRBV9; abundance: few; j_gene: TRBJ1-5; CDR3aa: CASSVGGLVNQPQHF; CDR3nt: TGTGCCAGCAGCGTAGGTGGTCTGGTCAATCAGCCCCAGCATTTT
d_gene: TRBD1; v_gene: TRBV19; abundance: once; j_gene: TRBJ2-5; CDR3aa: CASSGWGQANQETQYF; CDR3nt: TGTGCCAGTAGTGGCTGGGGACAGGCGAATCAAGAGACCCAGTACTTC
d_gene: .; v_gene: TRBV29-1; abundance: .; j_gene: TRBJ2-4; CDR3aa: CSVRGLAKNIQYF; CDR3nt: TGCAGCGTAAGAGGCCTAGCCAAAAACATTCAGTACTTC
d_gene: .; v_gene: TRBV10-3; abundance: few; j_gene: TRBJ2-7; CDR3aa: CAISEKIGNSYEQYF; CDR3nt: TGTGCCATCAGTGAGAAAATCGGCAACTCCTACGAGCAGTACTTC
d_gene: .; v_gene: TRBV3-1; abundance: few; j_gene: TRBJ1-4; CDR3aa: CATVPGAPGKKLFF; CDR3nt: TGTGCCACGGTGCCCGGGGCCCCGGGGAAAAAACTGTTTTTT
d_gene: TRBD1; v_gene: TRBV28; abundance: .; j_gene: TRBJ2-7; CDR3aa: CASSFDRGLTYEQYF; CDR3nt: TGTGCCAGCAGTTTCGACAGGGGGCTGACCTACGAGCAGTACTTC
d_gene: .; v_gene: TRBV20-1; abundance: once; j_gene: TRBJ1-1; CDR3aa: CSAIDRQNTEAFF; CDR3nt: TGCAGTGCAATCGACAGGCAGAACACTGAAGCTTTCTTT
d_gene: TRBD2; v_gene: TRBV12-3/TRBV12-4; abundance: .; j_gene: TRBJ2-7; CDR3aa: CASSLIPLAGETYEQYF; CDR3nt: TGTGCCAGCAGTTTAATCCCGTTAGCGGGAGAAACCTACGAGCAGTACTTC
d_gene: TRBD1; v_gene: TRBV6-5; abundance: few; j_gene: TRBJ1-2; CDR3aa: CASSYGGQGHGYTF; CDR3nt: TGTGCCAGCAGTTACGGGGGACAGGGGCATGGCTACACCTTC
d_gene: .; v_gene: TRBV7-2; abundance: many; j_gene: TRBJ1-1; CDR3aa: CASSFQGGTEAFF; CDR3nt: TGTGCCAGCAGCTTCCAGGGTGGCACTGAAGCTTTCTTT
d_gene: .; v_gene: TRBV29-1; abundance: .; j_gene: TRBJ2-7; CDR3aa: CSVITDGKTYEQYF; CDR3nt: TGCAGCGTTATCACTGACGGGAAAACCTACGAGCAGTACTTC
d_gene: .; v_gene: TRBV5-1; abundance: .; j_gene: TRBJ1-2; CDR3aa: CASSLQTDYGYTF; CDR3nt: TGCGCCAGCAGCTTGCAAACGGATTATGGCTACACCTTC
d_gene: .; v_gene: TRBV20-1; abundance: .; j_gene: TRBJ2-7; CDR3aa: CSARDHPTRPGEQYF; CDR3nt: TGCAGTGCTAGAGACCACCCGACAAGGCCGGGAGAGCAGTACTTC
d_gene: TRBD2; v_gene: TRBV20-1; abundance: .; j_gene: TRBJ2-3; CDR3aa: CSASLAGVSDTQYF; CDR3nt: TGCAGTGCTTCCCTAGCGGGGGTCTCAGATACGCAGTATTTT
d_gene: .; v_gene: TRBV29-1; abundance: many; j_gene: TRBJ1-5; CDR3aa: CSVRERRGQPQHF; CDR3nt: TGCAGCGTTCGAGAAAGGAGGGGCCAGCCCCAGCATTTT
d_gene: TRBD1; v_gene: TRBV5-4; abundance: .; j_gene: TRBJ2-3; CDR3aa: CASSARTGGPDTQYF; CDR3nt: TGTGCCAGCAGCGCCAGGACAGGGGGCCCAGATACGCAGTATTTT
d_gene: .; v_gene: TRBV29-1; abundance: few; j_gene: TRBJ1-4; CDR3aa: CSVGVYFSEKLFF; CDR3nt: TGCAGCGTTGGAGTTTACTTTAGCGAAAAACTGTTTTTT
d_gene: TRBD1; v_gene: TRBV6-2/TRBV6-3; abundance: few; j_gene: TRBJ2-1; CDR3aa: CASSPGTGKGSNEQFF; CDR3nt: TGTGCCAGCAGCCCTGGGACAGGGAAAGGTTCTAATGAGCAGTTCTTC
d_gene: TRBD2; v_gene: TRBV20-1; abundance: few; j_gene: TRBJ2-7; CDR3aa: CSANRPGLAGWSYF; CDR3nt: TGCAGTGCTAACCGCCCGGGACTAGCGGGATGGTCGTACTTC
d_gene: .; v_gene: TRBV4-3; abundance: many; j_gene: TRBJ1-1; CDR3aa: CASSQGGITEAFF; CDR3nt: TGCGCCAGCAGCCAAGGAGGGATCACTGAAGCTTTCTTT
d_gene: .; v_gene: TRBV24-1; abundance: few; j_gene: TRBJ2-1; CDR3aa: CATSPRAVNEQFF; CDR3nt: TGTGCCACCAGTCCCCGAGCGGTGAATGAGCAGTTCTTC
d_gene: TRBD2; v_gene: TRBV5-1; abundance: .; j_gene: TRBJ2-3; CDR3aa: CASSLNGRTADTQYF; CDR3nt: TGCGCCAGCAGCTTGAACGGGAGGACGGCAGATACGCAGTATTTT
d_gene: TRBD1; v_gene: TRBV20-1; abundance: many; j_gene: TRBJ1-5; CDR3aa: CSASAGTGVGGNQPQHF; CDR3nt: TGCAGTGCTAGCGCGGGAACAGGGGTAGGAGGCAATCAGCCCCAGCATTTT
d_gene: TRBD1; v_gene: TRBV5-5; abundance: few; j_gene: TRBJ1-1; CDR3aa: CASSLGTGGSEAFF; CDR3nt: TGTGCCAGCAGCTTGGGGACAGGGGGCTCTGAAGCTTTCTTT
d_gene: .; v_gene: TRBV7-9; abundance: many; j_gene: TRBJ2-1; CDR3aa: CASSPLYYNEQFF; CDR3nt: TGTGCCAGCAGCCCGTTATACTACAATGAGCAGTTCTTC
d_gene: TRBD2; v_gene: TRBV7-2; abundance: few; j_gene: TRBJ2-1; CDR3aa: CASRGAGGPSYNEQFF; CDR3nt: TGTGCCAGCAGGGGGGCGGGAGGGCCCTCCTACAATGAGCAGTTCTTC
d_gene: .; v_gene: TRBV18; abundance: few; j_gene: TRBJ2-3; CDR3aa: CASSRATDTQYF; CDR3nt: TGTGCCAGCTCACGGGCAACAGATACGCAGTATTTT
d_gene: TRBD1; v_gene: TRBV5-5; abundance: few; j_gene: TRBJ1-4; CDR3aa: CASSFDRGNEKLFF; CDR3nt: TGTGCCAGCAGTTTCGACAGGGGGAATGAAAAACTGTTTTTT
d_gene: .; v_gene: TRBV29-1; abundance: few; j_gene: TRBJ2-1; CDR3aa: CSVVAGRYPNEQFF; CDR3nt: TGCAGCGTTGTTGCGGGCCGCTATCCTAATGAGCAGTTCTTC
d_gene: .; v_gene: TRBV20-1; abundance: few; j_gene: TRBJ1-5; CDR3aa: CSARQADYSNQPQHF; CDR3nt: TGCAGTGCTAGACAGGCGGACTATAGCAATCAGCCCCAGCATTTT
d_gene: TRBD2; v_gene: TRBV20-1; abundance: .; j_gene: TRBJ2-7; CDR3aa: CSASLAGDREQYF; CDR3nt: TGCAGTGCTAGTCTCGCGGGAGATCGCGAGCAGTACTTC
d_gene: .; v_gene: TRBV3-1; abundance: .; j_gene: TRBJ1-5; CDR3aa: CASSQVDGQPQHF; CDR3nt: TGTGCCAGCAGCCAAGTGGACGGTCAGCCCCAGCATTTT
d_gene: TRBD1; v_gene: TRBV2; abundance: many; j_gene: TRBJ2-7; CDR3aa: CASTWTGIEQYF; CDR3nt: TGTGCCAGCACCTGGACAGGAATCGAGCAGTACTTC
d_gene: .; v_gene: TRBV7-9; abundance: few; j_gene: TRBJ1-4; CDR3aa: CASQGTNDEKLFF; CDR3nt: TGTGCCAGCCAGGGGACGAACGATGAAAAACTGTTTTTT
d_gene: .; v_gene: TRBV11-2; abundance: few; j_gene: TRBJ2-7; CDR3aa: CASRAAPYEQYF; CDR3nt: TGTGCCAGCAGAGCGGCCCCCTACGAGCAGTACTTC
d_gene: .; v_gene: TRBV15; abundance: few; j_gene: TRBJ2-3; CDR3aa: CATSRELADTDTQYF; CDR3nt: TGTGCCACCAGCAGAGAGTTAGCGGATACAGATACGCAGTATTTT
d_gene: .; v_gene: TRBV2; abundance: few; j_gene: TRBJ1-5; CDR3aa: CASSELPAGNQPQHF; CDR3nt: TGTGCCAGCAGTGAACTCCCGGCCGGGAATCAGCCCCAGCATTTT
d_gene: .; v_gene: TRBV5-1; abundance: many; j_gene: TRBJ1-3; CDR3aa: CASSFGVGGNTIYF; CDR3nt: TGCGCCAGCAGCTTCGGAGTCGGCGGAAACACCATATATTTT
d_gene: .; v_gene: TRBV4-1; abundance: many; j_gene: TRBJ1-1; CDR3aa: CASSQGEGQRNTEAFF; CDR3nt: TGCGCCAGCAGCCAAGGAGAAGGACAGAGGAACACTGAAGCTTTCTTT
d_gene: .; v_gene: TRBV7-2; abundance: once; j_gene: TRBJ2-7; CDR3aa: CASSLAGGVLKSYEQYF; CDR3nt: TGTGCCAGCAGCCTGGCGGGCGGGGTCCTAAAGTCCTACGAGCAGTACTTC
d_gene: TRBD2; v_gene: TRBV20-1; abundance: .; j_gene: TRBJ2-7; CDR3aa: CSASGRAIDYEQYF; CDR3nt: TGCAGTGCTAGCGGGAGGGCCATCGATTACGAGCAGTACTTC
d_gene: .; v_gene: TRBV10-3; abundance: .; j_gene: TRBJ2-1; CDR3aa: CAISDRREEQFF; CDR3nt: TGTGCCATCAGTGACCGACGAGAAGAGCAGTTCTTC
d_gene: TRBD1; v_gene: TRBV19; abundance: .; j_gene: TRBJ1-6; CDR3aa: CASSFFDRDPLLHF; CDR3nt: TGTGCCAGTAGTTTCTTCGACAGGGATCCTCTCCTCCACTTT
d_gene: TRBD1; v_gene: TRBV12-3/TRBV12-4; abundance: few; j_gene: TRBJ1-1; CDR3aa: CASSLDFRTGRIGSTEAFF; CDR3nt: TGTGCCAGCAGTTTAGACTTTAGGACAGGGAGAATAGGGAGCACTGAAGCTTTCTTT